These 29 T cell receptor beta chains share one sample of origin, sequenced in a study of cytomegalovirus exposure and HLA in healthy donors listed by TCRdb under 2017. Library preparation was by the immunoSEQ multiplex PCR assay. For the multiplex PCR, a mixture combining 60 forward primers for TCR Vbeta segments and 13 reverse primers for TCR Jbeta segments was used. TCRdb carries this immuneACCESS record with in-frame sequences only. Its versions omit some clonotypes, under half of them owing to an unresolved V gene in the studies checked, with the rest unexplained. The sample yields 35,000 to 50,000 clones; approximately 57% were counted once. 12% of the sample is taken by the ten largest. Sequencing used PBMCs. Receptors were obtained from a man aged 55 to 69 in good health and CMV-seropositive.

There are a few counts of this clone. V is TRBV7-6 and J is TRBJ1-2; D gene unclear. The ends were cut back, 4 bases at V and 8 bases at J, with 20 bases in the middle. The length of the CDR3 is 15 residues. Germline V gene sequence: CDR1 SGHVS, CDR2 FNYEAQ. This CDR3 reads CASSSHSGINTGYTF. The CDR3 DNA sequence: TGTGCCAGCAGCTCGCATTCCGGGATAAATACCGGCTACACCTTC.

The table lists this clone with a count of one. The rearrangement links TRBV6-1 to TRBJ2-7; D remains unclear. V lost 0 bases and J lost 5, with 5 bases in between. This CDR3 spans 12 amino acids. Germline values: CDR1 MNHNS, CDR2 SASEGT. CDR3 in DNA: TGTGCCAGCAGTGAAGCTGTCGACGAGCAGTACTTC. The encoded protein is CASSEAVDEQYF.

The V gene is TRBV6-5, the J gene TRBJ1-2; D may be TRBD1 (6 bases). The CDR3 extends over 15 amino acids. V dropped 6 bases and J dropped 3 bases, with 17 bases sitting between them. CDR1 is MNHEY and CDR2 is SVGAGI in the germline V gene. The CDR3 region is CASRLRDKGDYGYTF. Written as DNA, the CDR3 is TGTGCCAGCAGACTCCGGGACAAGGGGGACTATGGCTACACCTTC.

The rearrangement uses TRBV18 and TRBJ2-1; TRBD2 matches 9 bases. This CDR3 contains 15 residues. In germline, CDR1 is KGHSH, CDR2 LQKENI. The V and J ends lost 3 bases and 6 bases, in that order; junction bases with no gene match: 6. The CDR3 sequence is CASSPPAGGPNEQFF. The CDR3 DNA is TGTGCCAGCTCACCCCCAGCGGGAGGCCCCAATGAGCAGTTCTTC.

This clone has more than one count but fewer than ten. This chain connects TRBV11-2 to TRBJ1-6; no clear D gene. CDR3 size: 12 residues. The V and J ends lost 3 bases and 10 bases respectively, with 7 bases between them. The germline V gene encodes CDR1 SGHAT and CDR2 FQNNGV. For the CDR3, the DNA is TGTGCCAGCAGCTTGACGGGATCACCCCTCCACTTT. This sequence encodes CASSLTGSPLHF.

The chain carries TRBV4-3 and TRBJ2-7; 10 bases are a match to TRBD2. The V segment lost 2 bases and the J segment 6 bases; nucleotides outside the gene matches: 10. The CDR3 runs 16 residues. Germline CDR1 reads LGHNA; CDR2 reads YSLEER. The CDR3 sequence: CASSQSDGGLAIEQYF. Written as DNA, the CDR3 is TGCGCCAGCAGCCAATCGGATGGGGGACTAGCGATCGAGCAGTACTTC.

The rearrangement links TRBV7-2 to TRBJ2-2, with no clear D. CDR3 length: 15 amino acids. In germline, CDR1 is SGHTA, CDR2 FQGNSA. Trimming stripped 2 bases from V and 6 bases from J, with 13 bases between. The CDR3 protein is CASSLNAGGPGELFF. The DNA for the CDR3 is TGTGCCAGCAGCTTAAACGCAGGTGGTCCCGGGGAGCTGTTTTTT. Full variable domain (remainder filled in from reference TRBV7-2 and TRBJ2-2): GAGVSQSPSNKVTEKGKDVELRCDPISGHTALYWYRQSLGQGLEFLIYFQGNSAPDKSGLPSDRFSAERTGGSVSTLTIQRTQQEDSAVYLCASSLNAGGPGELFFGEGSRLTVL.

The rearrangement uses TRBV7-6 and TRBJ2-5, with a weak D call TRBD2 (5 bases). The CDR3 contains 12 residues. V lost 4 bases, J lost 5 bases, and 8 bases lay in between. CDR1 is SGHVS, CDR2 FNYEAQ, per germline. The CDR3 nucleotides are TGTGCCAGCAGCTCACTAGGGGAGACCCAGTACTTC. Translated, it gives CASSSLGETQYF.

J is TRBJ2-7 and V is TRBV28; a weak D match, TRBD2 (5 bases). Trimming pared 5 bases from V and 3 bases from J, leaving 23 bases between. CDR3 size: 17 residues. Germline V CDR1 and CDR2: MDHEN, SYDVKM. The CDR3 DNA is TGTGCCAGCAGTCCCTTATACCCCCGGACGGGAAACTACGAGCAGTACTTC. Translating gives CASSPLYPRTGNYEQYF.

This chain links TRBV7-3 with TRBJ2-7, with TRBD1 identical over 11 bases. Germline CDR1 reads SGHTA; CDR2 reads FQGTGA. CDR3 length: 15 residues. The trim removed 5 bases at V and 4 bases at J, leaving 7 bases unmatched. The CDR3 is CASSPRDRGFYEQYF. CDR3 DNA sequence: TGTGCCAGCAGCCCCCGGGACAGGGGGTTTTACGAGCAGTACTTC.

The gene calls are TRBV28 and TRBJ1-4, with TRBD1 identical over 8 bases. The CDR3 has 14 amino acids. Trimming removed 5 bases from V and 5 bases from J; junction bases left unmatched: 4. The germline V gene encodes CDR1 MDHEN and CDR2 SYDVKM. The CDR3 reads CASSHRQGNEKLFF. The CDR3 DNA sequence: TGTGCCAGCAGTCATCGACAGGGGAATGAAAAACTGTTTTTT.

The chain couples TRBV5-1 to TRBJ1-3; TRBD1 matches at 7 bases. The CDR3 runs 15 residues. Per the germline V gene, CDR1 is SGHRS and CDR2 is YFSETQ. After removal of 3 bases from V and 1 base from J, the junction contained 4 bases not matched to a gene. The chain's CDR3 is CASSSDRASGNTIYF. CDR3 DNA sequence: TGCGCCAGCAGCTCCGACAGGGCGTCTGGAAACACCATATATTTT.

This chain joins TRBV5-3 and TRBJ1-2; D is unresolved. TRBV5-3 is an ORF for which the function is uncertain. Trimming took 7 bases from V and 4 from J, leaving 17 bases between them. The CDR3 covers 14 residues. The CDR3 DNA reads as TGTGCCAGAGTCCCAGCGGCGGTCAGCTATGGCTACACCTTC. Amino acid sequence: CARVPAAVSYGYTF.

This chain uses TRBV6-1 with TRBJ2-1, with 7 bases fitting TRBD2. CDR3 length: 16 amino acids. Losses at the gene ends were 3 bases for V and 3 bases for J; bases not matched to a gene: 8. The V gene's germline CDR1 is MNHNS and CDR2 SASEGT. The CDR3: CASSDKTSTFYNEQFF. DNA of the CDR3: TGTGCCAGCAGTGATAAGACTAGCACGTTCTACAATGAGCAGTTCTTC.

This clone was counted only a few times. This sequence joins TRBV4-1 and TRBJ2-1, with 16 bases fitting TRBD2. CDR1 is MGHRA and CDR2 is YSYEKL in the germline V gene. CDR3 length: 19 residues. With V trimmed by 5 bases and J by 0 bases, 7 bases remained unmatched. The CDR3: CASSNPGLAGGSSYNEQFF. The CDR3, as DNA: TGCGCCAGCAGCAACCCGGGACTAGCGGGAGGGAGCTCCTACAATGAGCAGTTCTTC.

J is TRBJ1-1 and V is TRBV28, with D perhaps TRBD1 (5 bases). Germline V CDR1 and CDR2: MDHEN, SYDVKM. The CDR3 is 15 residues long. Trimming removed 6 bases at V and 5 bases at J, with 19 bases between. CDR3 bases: TGTGCCAGCAGCCCGTCCGGGCGGGGGGTAACTGAAGCTTTCTTT. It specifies CASSPSGRGVTEAFF.

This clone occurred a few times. The CDR3: CAISSNTNSNQPQHF. The DNA for the CDR3 is TGTGCCATCAGTTCGAACACTAATAGCAATCAGCCCCAGCATTTT. The J gene is TRBJ1-5, the V gene TRBV10-3; no reliable D call. Germline loops: CDR1 ENHRY, CDR2 SYGVKD. Trimming took off 5 bases at V and 0 bases at J, with 11 bases between the two ends. This CDR3 comprises 15 residues.

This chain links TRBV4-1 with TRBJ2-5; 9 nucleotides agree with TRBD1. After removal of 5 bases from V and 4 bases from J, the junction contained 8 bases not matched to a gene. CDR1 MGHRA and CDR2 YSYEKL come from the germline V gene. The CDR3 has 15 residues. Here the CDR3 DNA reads TGCGCCAGCAGCGTCAGACAGGGGGGATTAGAGACCCAGTACTTC. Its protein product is CASSVRQGGLETQYF.

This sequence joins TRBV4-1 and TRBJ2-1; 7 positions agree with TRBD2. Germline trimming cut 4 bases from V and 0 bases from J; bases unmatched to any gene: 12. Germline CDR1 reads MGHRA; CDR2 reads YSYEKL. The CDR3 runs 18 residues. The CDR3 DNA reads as TGCGCCAGCAGCCCGTCCACTTGGGGGAGGGCCTCCTACAATGAGCAGTTCTTC. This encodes CASSPSTWGRASYNEQFF.

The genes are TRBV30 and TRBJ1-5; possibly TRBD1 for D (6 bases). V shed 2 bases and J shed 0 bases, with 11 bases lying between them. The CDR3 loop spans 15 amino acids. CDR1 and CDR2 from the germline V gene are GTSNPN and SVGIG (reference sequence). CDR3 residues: CAWSLGGLSNQPQHF. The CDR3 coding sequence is TGTGCCTGGAGTCTCGGGGGGCTTAGCAATCAGCCCCAGCATTTT.

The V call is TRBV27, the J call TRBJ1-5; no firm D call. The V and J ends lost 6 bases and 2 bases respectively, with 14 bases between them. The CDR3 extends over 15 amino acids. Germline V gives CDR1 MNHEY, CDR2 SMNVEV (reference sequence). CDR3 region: CASRAGSSGNQPQHF. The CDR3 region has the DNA TGTGCCAGCAGGGCAGGATCTAGCGGCAATCAGCCCCAGCATTTT.

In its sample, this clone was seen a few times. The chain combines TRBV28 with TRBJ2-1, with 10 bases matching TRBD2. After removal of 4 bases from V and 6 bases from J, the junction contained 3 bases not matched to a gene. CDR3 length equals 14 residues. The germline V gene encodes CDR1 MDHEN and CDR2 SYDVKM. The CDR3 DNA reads TGTGCCAGCAGTTCCCTAGCGGGAGTCAATGAGCAGTTCTTC. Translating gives CASSSLAGVNEQFF.

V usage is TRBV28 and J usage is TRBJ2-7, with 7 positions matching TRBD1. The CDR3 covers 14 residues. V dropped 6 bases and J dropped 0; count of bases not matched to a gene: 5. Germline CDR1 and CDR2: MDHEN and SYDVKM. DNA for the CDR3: TGTGCCAGCAGGGACAGGCTTTCCTCCTACGAGCAGTACTTC. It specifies CASRDRLSSYEQYF.

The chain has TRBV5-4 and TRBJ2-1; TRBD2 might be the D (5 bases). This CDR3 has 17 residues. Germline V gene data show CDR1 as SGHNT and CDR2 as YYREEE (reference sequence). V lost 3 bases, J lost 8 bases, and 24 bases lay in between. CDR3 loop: CASSSEQMEASPDEQFF. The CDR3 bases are TGTGCCAGCAGCTCAGAGCAAATGGAGGCTTCCCCCGATGAGCAGTTCTTC.

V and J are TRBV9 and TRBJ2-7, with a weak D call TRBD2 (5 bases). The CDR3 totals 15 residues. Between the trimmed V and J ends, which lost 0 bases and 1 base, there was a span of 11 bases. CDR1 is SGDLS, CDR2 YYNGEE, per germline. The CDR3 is CASSVGGEGSYEQYF. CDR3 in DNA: TGTGCCAGCAGCGTAGGGGGTGAGGGTTCCTACGAGCAGTACTTC.

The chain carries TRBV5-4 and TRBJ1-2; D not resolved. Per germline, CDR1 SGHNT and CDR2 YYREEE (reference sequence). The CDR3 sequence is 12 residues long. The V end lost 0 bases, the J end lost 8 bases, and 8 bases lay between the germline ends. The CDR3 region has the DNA TGTGCCAGCAGCTTGGGAGGGCAGGGCTACACCTTC. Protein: CASSLGGQGYTF.

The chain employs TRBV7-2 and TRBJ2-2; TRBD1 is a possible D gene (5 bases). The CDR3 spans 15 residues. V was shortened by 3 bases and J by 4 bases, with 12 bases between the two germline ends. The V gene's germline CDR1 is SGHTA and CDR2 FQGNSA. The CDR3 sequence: CASSFHRPGTGELFF. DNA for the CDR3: TGTGCCAGCAGCTTTCACAGGCCGGGCACCGGGGAGCTGTTTTTT.

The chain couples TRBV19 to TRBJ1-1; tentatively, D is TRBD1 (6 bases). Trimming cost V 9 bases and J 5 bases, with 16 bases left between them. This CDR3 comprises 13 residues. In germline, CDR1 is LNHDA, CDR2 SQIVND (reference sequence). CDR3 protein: CASRLGAGTEAFF. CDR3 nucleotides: TGTGCCAGCAGACTGGGGGCTGGGACTGAAGCTTTCTTT.

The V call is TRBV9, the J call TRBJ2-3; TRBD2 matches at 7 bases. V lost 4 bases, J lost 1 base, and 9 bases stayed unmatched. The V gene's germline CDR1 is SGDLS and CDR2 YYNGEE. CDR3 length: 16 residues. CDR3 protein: CASSLSGTSGTDTQYF. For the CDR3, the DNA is TGTGCCAGCAGCCTAAGCGGGACCTCTGGCACAGATACGCAGTATTTT.